These T cell receptor beta chains were read from a single sample in a study of molecular identifiers for immune sequencing clone quantification. TCRdb re-called the PCR reads through MiXCR, storing one row per CDR3 protein. This table holds fewer than 45,000 distinct CDR3 sequences, about 20% found once. The sequencing input was naive CD8+ T cells from blood, with Jurkat cell RNA spiked in. These receptors came from a human donor in good health. Some libraries in this study had Jurkat cell RNA spiked in. Each CDR3 is given with its conserved first and last residue. The order of the fields is J gene, V gene, D gene, clone size, CDR3 protein, CDR3 DNA. D genes are given only for firm matches. The size field is filled for only some rows; it gives once, few, many or a size class.

TRBJ1-5 TRBV7-9 . few CASSLIGKNQPQHF TGTGCCAGCAGCTTAATTGGAAAGAATCAGCCCCAGCATTTT
TRBJ1-1 TRBV19 TRBD1 many CASSMSRGTEAFF TGTGCCAGTAGTATGTCCAGGGGGACTGAAGCTTTCTTT
TRBJ2-7 TRBV6-1 TRBD2 many CASSDGLAGMYEQYF TGTGCCAGCAGTGACGGACTAGCGGGGATGTACGAGCAGTACTTC
TRBJ2-3 TRBV20-1 . . CSARGFWGMTDTPYF TGCAGCGCTAGGGGGTTTTGGGGAATGACAGATACGCCGTATTTT
TRBJ2-7 TRBV30 . once CAWSPKFCEQYF TGTGCCTGGAGCCCTAAGTTCTGCGAGCAGTACTTC
TRBJ2-5 TRBV7-2 . many CASSSGQQYF TGTGCCAGCAGCTCCGGACAGCAGTACTTC
TRBJ1-5 TRBV5-4 . many CASSEENQPQHF TGTGCCAGCAGCGAGGAGAATCAGCCCCAGCATTTT
TRBJ1-1 TRBV7-2 . many CASSFFGGGTEAFF TGTGCCAGCAGCTTCTTCGGGGGTGGGACTGAAGCTTTCTTT
TRBJ2-7 TRBV6-1 TRBD2 . CASRPPSRSSGSYEQYF TGTGCCAGCAGACCCCCATCCCGGTCTAGCGGAAGCTACGAGCAGTACTTC
TRBJ2-1 TRBV20-1 TRBD2 many CSAPTISSGSGPVRNEQFF TGCAGTGCACCAACGATTTCTAGCGGGAGCGGCCCTGTTCGGAATGAGCAGTTCTTC
TRBJ2-2 TRBV4-3 . few CASRAETGGTGELFF TGCGCCAGCAGAGCCGAGACAGGAGGGACCGGGGAGCTGTTTTTT
TRBJ2-1 TRBV4-1 TRBD2 . CASSRVVAGDNEQFF TGCGCCAGCAGCCGAGTGGTAGCGGGGGACAATGAGCAGTTCTTC
TRBJ2-1 TRBV27 . few CASSFRGGTYNEQFF TGTGCCAGCAGTTTTCGGGGCGGGACCTACAATGAGCAGTTCTTC
TRBJ1-2 TRBV30 TRBD1 many CAALPDRAFYGYTF TGTGCCGCCCTGCCCGACAGGGCCTTTTATGGCTACACCTTC
TRBJ2-1 TRBV19 TRBD1 . CASSVGQGIYNEQFF TGTGCCAGTAGTGTGGGACAGGGGATTTACAATGAGCAGTTCTTC
TRBJ2-7 TRBV30 . many CAWSARDTWFYEQYF TGTGCCTGGAGTGCCCGGGACACCTGGTTCTACGAGCAGTACTTC
TRBJ1-4 TRBV29-1 . many CSVGRMGANEKLFF TGCAGCGTTGGCCGGATGGGAGCTAATGAAAAACTGTTTTTT
TRBJ2-1 TRBV12-3/TRBV12-4 TRBD2 . CASSTPLAARTYNEQFF TGTGCCAGCAGTACCCCCCTAGCGGCCAGAACCTACAATGAGCAGTTCTTC